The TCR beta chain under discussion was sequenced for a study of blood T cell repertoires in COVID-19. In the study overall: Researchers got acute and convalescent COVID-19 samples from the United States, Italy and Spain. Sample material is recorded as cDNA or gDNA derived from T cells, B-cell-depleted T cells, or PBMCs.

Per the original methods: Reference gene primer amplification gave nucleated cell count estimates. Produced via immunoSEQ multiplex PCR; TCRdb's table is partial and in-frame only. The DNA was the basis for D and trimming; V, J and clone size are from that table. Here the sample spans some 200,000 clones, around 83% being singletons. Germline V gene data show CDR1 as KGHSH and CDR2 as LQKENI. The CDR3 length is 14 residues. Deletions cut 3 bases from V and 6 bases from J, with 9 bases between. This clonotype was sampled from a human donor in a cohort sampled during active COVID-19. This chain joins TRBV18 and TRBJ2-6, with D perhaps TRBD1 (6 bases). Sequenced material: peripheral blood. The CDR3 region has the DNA TGTGCCAGCTCACCGACAGGTTTGGCCAACGTCCTGACTTTC. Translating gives CASSPTGLANVLTF.